The TCR beta chain described here comes from a study of T cell repertoires in cytomegalovirus infection. Turning to the study itself: Matching HLA type, along with CMV infection, was indicated by public TCR beta signatures.

Study outcomes and limitations: CMV carriers having the relevant HLA were flagged by cumulative public TCR beta family frequency.

Using its own MiXCR run on the reads, TCRdb lists one record per CDR3 protein. The table includes 250,000 to 300,000 distinct CDR3 sequences, about 20% detected once. This clonotype has a count of ten or more. The antigen remains undetermined. Trimming shortened V by 1 base and J by 7 bases, and 13 bases separated the two germline ends. There are 14 residues in the CDR3. The germline V gene encodes CDR1 SGHTA and CDR2 FQGTGA. The receptor's source is a human donor in good health (CMV status not recorded). Some clones in this sample may be carry-over from other donors' samples. The gene calls are TRBV7-3 and TRBJ1-1; D gene ambiguous. Sequencing was performed on cultured PBMCs, taken from culture after CMV antigen stimulation. In nucleotides, the CDR3 is TGTGCCAGCAGCTTAAGTGGATTTCAGGATGAAGCTTTCTTT. Protein product: CASSLSGFQDEAFF. Full variable domain (missing parts from reference TRBV7-3 and TRBJ1-1): GAGVSQTPSNKVTEKGKYVELRCDPISGHTALYWYRQSLGQGPEFLIYFQGTGAADDSGLPNDRFFAVRPEGSVSTLKIQRTERGDSAVYLCASSLSGFQDEAFFGQGTRLTVV.